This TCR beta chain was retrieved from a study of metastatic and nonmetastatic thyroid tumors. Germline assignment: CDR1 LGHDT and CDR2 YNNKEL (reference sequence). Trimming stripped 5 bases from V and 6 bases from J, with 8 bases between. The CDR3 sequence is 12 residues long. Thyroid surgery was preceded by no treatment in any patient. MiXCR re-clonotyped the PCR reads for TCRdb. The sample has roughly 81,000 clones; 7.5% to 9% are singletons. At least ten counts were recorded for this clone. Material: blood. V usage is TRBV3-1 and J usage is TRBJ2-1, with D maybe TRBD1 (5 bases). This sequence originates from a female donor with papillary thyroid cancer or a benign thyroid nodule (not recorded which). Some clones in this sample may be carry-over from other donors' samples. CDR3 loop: CASSKRGNEQFF. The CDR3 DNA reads TGTGCCAGCAGCAAAAGGGGCAATGAGCAGTTCTTC.